A selection of T cell receptor beta chains follows, all from one sample in a study of blood T cell repertoires in COVID-19. Repertoires were generated with immunoSEQ multiplex PCR, while TCRdb's copy carries only in-frame clones and drops some. The sample holds about 90,000 clones, roughly 80% seen once. The sequenced sample was peripheral blood. Every receptor here comes from a woman aged 70 to 79 with active or convalescent COVID-19. Each CDR3 is given with its conserved first and last residue. D genes are given only for firm matches. Only part of the rows carry a size: once, few, many, or a class if the clone is expanded.

j_call cdr3_length d_call clone_size v_call cdr3_aa cdr3_nt
TRBJ1-4 16 NA few TRBV11-2 CASSPSWWQSNEKLFF TGTGCCAGCAGCCCCAGTTGGTGGCAGTCTAATGAAAAACTGTTTTTT
TRBJ2-2 16 TRBD1 NA TRBV6-2/TRBV6-3 CATNYRQGARTGELFF TGTGCCACCAATTACAGGCAGGGGGCAAGAACCGGGGAGCTGTTTTTT
TRBJ1-2 15 NA NA TRBV9 CASSERPGVLYGYTF TGTGCCAGCAGCGAGCGCCCCGGGGTCCTCTATGGCTACACCTTC
TRBJ1-1 11 NA NA TRBV21-1 CASRPQGTTFF TGTGCCAGCAGGCCCCAGGGGACAACTTTCTTT
TRBJ2-3 15 TRBD2 NA TRBV28 CASLIRGGSTDTQYF TGTGCCAGCTTAATCCGCGGGGGAAGCACAGATACGCAGTATTTT
TRBJ2-7 13 TRBD1 NA TRBV19 CASSLFGQDEQYF TGTGCCAGTAGCCTCTTTGGACAGGACGAGCAGTACTTC
TRBJ2-1 14 NA NA TRBV10-3 CAISPSALLREQFF TGTGCCATCAGTCCCTCCGCTCTGCTCCGGGAGCAGTTCTTC
TRBJ2-1 17 TRBD1 NA TRBV11-2 CASSLAPDRLVANEQFF TGTGCCAGCAGCTTAGCCCCGGACAGGCTCGTAGCCAATGAGCAGTTCTTC
TRBJ1-1 16 NA NA TRBV12-2 CASRPPRGKLHTEAFF TGTGCAAGTCGTCCCCCACGGGGGAAGTTGCACACTGAAGCTTTCTTT
TRBJ2-3 14 NA NA TRBV19 CASRNLRGTDTQYF TGTGCCAGTAGGAACCTTCGGGGCACAGATACGCAGTATTTT
TRBJ1-2 13 NA NA TRBV28 CASNFPGWDGYTF TGTGCCAGCAACTTCCCAGGGTGGGATGGCTACACCTTC
TRBJ2-7 16 TRBD2 NA TRBV18 CASSPGLAGGAYEQYF TGTGCCAGCTCACCCGGACTAGCGGGGGGAGCCTACGAGCAGTACTTC
TRBJ1-5 18 NA NA TRBV19 CASSKRGPRDSGNQPQHF TGTGCCAGTAGTAAACGAGGTCCACGAGATTCGGGCAATCAGCCCCAGCATTTT
TRBJ2-5 13 NA NA TRBV29-1 CSVARTKGETQYF TGCAGCGTTGCACGGACAAAAGGAGAGACCCAGTACTTC
TRBJ2-7 16 NA NA TRBV7-2 CASSRRGGTGPYEQYF TGTGCCAGCAGCCGCCGGGGAGGGACAGGACCCTACGAGCAGTACTTC
TRBJ2-3 18 TRBD2 NA TRBV2 CASSGLAGGKFSTDTQYF TGTGCCAGCAGTGGTCTAGCGGGGGGGAAGTTTAGCACAGATACGCAGTATTTT
TRBJ1-2 15 NA once TRBV18 CASSPLPATVYGYTF TGTGCCAGCTCACCACTACCCGCCACAGTCTATGGCTACACCTTC
TRBJ1-1 11 NA NA TRBV29-1 CSVAPSTRAFF TGCAGCGTTGCCCCTAGCACGCGAGCTTTCTTT
TRBJ1-1 12 NA NA TRBV29-1 CSARQGETEAFF TGCAGCGCTAGGCAGGGTGAAACTGAAGCTTTCTTT
TRBJ2-2 12 NA NA TRBV28 CATLPGAGELFF TGTGCCACCTTACCGGGTGCCGGGGAGCTGTTTTTT
TRBJ1-1 14 NA NA TRBV5-4 CASSYPGKSTEAFF TGTGCCAGCAGCTACCCCGGGAAATCCACTGAAGCTTTCTTT
TRBJ2-7 14 TRBD1 NA TRBV9 CASSARTGPYEQYF TGTGCCAGCAGCGCTCGGACAGGACCTTACGAGCAGTACTTC
TRBJ1-3 15 TRBD1 NA TRBV6-2/TRBV6-3 CASSYPGQSRNTIYF TGTGCCAGCAGTTACCCGGGACAGAGTAGAAACACCATATATTTT
TRBJ2-7 13 NA NA TRBV5-1 CASSLTSPYEQYF TGCGCCAGCAGCTTAACTTCCCCCTACGAGCAGTACTTC
TRBJ1-2 15 NA NA TRBV5-1 CASSSLTTGSYGYTF TGCGCCAGCAGCTCATTGACAACAGGGTCCTATGGCTACACCTTC
TRBJ1-1 15 NA NA TRBV7-2 CASSFFGPDNTEAFF TGTGCCAGCAGCTTCTTTGGGCCGGATAACACTGAAGCTTTCTTT
TRBJ2-2 16 TRBD1 NA TRBV5-1 CASSRQGAVNTGELFF TGCGCCAGCAGCCGACAGGGGGCGGTGAACACCGGGGAGCTGTTTTTT
TRBJ1-2 12 NA NA TRBV6-2/TRBV6-3 CASSRGAYGYTF TGTGCCAGCAGTCGGGGGGCCTATGGCTACACCTTC
TRBJ2-3 12 NA once TRBV5-1 CASSVDRDTQYF TGCGCCAGCAGCGTAGACAGGGATACGCAGTATTTT
TRBJ1-4 14 TRBD1 NA TRBV2 CASRTGRVNEKLFF TGTGCCAGCAGGACAGGGCGCGTTAATGAAAAACTGTTTTTT
TRBJ2-7 14 NA NA TRBV7-8 CASSLQGSSYEQYF TGTGCCAGCAGCCTACAGGGAAGCTCCTACGAGCAGTACTTC
TRBJ2-7 14 NA NA TRBV10-3 CAISWGRQSYEQYF TGTGCCATCAGTTGGGGCAGGCAGTCGTACGAGCAGTACTTC
TRBJ2-2 13 NA NA TRBV10-1 CASSDLAAGELFF TGCGCCAGCAGTGATCTAGCCGCCGGGGAGCTGTTTTTT
TRBJ2-5 16 NA NA TRBV11-2 CASSLDGGGRGETQYF TGTGCCAGCAGCTTAGATGGAGGGGGCCGTGGGGAGACCCAGTACTTC
TRBJ1-2 15 TRBD1 NA TRBV18 CASSQNRDRVYGYTF TGTGCCAGCTCCCAGAACCGGGACAGGGTCTATGGCTACACCTTC
TRBJ2-2 14 NA NA TRBV25-1 CASSDRSNTGELFF TGTGCCAGCAGTGACCGCAGTAACACCGGGGAGCTGTTTTTT
TRBJ1-6 13 NA NA TRBV7-9 CASSLDGQRPLHF TGTGCCAGCAGCTTAGACGGACAGCGACCCCTCCACTTT
TRBJ1-2 14 TRBD1 NA TRBV25-1 CASSASTGNYGYTF TGTGCCAGCAGTGCCTCGACAGGGAACTATGGCTACACCTTC
TRBJ2-7 16 TRBD1 NA TRBV6-1 CASSVRPGQGAGEQYF TGTGCCAGCAGTGTACGTCCGGGACAGGGGGCGGGGGAGCAGTACTTC
TRBJ2-2 12 NA once TRBV6-5 CASSSGTGELFF TGTGCCAGCAGTTCCGGCACCGGGGAGCTGTTTTTT
TRBJ2-5 15 NA NA TRBV7-2 CASSSTYFGLGTQYF TGTGCCAGCAGCTCAACCTACTTCGGGTTGGGGACCCAGTACTTC
TRBJ1-5 13 TRBD1 NA TRBV5-8 CASSRTGDQPQHF TGTGCCAGCAGCCGGACAGGGGATCAGCCCCAGCATTTT